This record covers a single TCR beta chain. This specimen belongs to a study of T cell changes during pregnancy in multiple sclerosis. The protocol was immunoSEQ multiplex PCR, while the TCRdb copy is restricted to in-frame clones and leaves out a portion. The sample shows under 65,000 clones, approximately 90% of them seen only once. V lost 4 bases and J lost 3, with 13 bases in between. Germline CDR1 reads SGHDT; CDR2 reads YYEEEE. The CDR3 extends over 14 amino acids. The clonotype was recovered from a female donor with multiple sclerosis, enrolled in a pregnancy study. V gene TRBV5-6 combines with J gene TRBJ1-2; no definite D call. This specimen consisted of CD4+ T cells from peripheral blood mononuclear cells, obtained after pregnancy. The CDR3 nucleotides read TGTGCCAGCAGCGGCCAAGAGAGGTACTATGGCTACACCTTC. Its translation: CASSGQERYYGYTF. The full variable domain, completed using reference TRBV5-6 and TRBJ1-2, is DAGVTQSPTHLIKTRGQQVTLRCSPKSGHDTVSWYQQALGQGPQFIFQYYEEEERQRGNFPDRFSGHQFPNYSSELNVNALLLGDSALYLCASSGQERYYGYTFGSGTRLTVV.